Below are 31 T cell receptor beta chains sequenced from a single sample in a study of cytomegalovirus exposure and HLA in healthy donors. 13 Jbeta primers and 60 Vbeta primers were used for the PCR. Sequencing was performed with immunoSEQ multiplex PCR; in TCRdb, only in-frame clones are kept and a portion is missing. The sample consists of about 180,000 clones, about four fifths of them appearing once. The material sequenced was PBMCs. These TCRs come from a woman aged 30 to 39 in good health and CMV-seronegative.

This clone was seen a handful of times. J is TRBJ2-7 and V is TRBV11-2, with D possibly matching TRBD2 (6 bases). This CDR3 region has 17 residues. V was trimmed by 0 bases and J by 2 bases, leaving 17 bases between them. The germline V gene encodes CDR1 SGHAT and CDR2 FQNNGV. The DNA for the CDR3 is TGTGCCAGCAGCTTAGAATGGGGCGGGGCGATCACCTACGAGCAGTACTTC. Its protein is CASSLEWGGAITYEQYF.

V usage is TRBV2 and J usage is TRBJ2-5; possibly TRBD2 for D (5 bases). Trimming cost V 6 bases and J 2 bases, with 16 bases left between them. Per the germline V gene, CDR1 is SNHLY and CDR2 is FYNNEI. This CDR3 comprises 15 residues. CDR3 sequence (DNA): TGTGCCAGCAGGCCCCTTGAGGGTAGGCAAGAGACCCAGTACTTC. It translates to CASRPLEGRQETQYF. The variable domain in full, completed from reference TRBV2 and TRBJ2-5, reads EPEVTQTPSHQVTQMGQEVILRCVPISNHLYFYWYRQILGQKVEFLVSFYNNEISEKSEIFDDQFSVERPDGSNFTLKIRSTKLEDSAMYFCASRPLEGRQETQYFGPGTRLLVL.

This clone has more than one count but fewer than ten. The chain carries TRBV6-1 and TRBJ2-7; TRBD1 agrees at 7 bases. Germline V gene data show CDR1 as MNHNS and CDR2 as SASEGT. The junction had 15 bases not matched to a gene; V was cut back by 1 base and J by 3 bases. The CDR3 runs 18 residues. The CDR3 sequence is CASSEGQGWRNLLYEQYF. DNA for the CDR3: TGTGCCAGCAGTGAAGGACAGGGTTGGAGGAATCTTCTCTACGAGCAGTACTTC.

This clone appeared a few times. CDR3 sequence (DNA): TGTGCCAGCAGCTACATAGCGGGGACCTCCTACGAGCAGTACTTC. Encoded protein: CASSYIAGTSYEQYF. The rearrangement uses TRBV5-6 and TRBJ2-5; 8 nucleotides match TRBD2. The J call could be wrong; TRBJ2-7 is a better fit for the DNA end. From germline, CDR1 is SGHDT and CDR2 YYEEEE. The CDR3 totals 15 residues.

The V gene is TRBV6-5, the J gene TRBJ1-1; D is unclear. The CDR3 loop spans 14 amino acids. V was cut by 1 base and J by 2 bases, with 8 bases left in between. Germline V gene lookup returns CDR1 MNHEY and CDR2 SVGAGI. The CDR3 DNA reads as TGTGCCAGCAGTTACTTGAGCACTAACACTGAAGCTTTCTTT. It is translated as CASSYLSTNTEAFF.

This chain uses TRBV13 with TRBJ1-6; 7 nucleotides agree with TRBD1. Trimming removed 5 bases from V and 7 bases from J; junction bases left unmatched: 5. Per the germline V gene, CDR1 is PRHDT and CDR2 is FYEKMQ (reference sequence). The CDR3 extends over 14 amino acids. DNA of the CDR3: TGTGCCAGCAGCCGCCGGGACAGAAATTCACCCCTCCACTTT. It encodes CASSRRDRNSPLHF.

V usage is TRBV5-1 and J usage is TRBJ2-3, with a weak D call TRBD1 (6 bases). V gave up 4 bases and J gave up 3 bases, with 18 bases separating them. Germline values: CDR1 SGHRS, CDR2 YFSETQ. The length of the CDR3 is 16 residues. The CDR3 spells CASSPTTTGMTDTQYF. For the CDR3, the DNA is TGCGCCAGCAGCCCCACAACGACAGGAATGACAGATACGCAGTATTTT.

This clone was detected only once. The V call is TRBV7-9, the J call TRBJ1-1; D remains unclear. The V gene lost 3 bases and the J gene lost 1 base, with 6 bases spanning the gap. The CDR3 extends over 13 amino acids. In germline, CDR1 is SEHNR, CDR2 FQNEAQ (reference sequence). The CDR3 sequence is CASSFFGNTEAFF. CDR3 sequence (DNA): TGTGCCAGCAGCTTTTTCGGGAACACTGAAGCTTTCTTT.

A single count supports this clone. CDR3 DNA: TGTGCCAGCTATTCCAGTGGAGCAGCTAATGAAAAACTGTTTTTT. Translated, it gives CASYSSGAANEKLFF. The genes are TRBV6-6 and TRBJ1-4; D not resolved. This CDR3 spans 15 amino acids. Germline CDR1 MNHNY, CDR2 SVGAGI (reference sequence). V lost 8 bases, J lost 3 bases, and 16 bases lay in between.

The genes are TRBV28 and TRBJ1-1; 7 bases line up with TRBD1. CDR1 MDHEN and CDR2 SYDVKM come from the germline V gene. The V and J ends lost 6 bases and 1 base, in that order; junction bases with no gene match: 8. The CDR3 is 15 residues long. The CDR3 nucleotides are TGTGCCAGCAGGGCACTGGACAGGACGAACACTGAAGCTTTCTTT. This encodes CASRALDRTNTEAFF.

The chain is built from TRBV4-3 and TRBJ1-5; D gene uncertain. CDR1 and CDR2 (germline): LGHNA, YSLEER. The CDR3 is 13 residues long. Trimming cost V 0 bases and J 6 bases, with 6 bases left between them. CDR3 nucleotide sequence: TGCGCCAGCAGCCAAGATCTTAGTCAGCCCCAGCATTTT. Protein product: CASSQDLSQPQHF.

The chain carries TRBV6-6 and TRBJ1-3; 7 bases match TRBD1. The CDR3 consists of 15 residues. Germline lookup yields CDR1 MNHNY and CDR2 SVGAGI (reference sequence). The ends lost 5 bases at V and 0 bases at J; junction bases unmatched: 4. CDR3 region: CASSLRTGSGNTIYF. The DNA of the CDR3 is TGTGCCAGCAGTCTTAGGACAGGCTCTGGAAACACCATATATTTT.

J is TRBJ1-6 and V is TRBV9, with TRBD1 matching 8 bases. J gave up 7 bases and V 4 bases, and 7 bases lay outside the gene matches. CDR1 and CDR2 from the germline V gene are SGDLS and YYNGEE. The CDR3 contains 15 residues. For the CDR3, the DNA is TGTGCCAGCAGCCCTCAGGGGGCTGGGAATTCACCCCTCCACTTT. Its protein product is CASSPQGAGNSPLHF.

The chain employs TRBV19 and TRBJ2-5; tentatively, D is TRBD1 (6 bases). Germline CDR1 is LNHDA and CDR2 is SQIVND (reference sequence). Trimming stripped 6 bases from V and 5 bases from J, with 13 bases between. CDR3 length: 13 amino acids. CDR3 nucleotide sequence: TGTGCCAGTAGCCCCCCCAGGGGCGAGACCCAGTACTTC. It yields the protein CASSPPRGETQYF.

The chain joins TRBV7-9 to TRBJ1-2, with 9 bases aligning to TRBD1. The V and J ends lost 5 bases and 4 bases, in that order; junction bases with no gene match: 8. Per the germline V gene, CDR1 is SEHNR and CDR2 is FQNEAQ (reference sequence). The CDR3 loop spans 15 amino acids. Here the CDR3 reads CASSRGQGRAYGYTF. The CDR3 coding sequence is TGTGCCAGCAGCCGAGGACAGGGGCGAGCCTATGGCTACACCTTC.

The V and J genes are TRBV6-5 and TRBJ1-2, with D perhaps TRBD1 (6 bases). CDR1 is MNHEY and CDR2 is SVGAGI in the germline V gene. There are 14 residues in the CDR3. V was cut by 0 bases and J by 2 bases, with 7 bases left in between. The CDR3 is CASSYSTGNYGYTF. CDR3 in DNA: TGTGCCAGCAGTTACTCCACAGGGAACTATGGCTACACCTTC.

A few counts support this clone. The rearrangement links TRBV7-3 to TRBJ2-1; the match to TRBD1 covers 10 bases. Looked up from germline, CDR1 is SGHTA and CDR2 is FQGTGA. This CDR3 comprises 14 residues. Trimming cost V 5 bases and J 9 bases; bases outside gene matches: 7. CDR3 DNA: TGTGCCAGCAGCCACCGGGACAGGGGTCGTGAGCAGTTCTTC. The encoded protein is CASSHRDRGREQFF.

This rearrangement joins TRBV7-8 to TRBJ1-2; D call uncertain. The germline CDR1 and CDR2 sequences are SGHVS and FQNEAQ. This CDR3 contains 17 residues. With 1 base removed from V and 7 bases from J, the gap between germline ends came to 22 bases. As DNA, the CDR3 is TGTGCCAGCAGCTTAGTTTGGCTCGGCCTACAATCGGGTGGCTACACCTTC. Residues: CASSLVWLGLQSGGYTF.

The CDR3 reads CASSIGTGNEKLFF. CDR3 nucleotide sequence: TGCGCCAGCAGCATCGGGACAGGGAATGAAAAACTGTTTTTT. The V and J genes are TRBV5-1 and TRBJ1-4; 9 bases align to TRBD1. There are 14 residues in the CDR3. The V segment lost 4 bases and the J segment 5 bases; nucleotides outside the gene matches: 3. CDR1 is SGHRS, CDR2 YFSETQ, per germline.

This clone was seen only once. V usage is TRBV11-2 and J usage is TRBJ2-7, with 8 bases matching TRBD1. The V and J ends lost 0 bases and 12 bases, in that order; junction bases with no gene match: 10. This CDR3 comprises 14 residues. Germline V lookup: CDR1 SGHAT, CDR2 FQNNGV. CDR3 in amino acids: CASSLDPGRGPLYF. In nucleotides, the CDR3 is TGTGCCAGCAGCTTAGATCCGGGCAGGGGGCCCCTGTACTTC.

The CDR3 coding sequence is TGTGCCAGCAGTGGGACTAGCGGGGGCCCTGGCACAGATACGCAGTATTTT. Its translation: CASSGTSGGPGTDTQYF. V is TRBV25-1 and J is TRBJ2-3; 13 nucleotides line up with TRBD2. CDR1 is MGHDK and CDR2 is SYGVNS in the germline V gene. V shed 4 bases and J 1 base; nucleotides not matched to a gene: 5. The CDR3 is 17 residues long.

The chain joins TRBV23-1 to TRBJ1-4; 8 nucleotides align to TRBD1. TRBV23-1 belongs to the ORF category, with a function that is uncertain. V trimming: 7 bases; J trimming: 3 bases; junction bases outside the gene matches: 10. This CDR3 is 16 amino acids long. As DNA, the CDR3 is TGCGCCAGCACTACCGGGACAGGAGTTTCTAATGAAAAACTGTTTTTT. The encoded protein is CASTTGTGVSNEKLFF.

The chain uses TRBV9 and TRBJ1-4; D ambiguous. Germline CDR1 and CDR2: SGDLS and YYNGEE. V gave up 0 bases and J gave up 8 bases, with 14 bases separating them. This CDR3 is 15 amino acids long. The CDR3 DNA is TGTGCCAGCAGCGTAGGTGGGCGGGCGGAAGAAAAACTGTTTTTT. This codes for CASSVGGRAEEKLFF.

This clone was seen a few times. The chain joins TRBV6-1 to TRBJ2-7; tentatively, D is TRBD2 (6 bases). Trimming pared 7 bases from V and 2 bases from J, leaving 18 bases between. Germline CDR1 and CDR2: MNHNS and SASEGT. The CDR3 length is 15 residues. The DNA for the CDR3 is TGTGCCAGCATCAGAGTGGGGGGTCCCCCCTACGAGCAGTACTTC. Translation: CASIRVGGPPYEQYF.

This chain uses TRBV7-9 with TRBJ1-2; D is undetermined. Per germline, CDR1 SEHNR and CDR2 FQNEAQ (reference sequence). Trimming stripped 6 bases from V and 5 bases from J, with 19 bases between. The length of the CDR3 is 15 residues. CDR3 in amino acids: CASSSSGILWYGYTF. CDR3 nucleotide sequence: TGTGCCAGCAGTTCTTCAGGAATTTTATGGTATGGCTACACCTTC.

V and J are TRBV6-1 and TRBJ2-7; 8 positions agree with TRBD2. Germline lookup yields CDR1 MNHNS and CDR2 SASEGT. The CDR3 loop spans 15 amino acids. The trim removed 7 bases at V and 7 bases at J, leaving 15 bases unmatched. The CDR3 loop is CASNPRGGETGEQYF. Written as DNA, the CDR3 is TGTGCCAGCAATCCCCGGGGGGGCGAAACGGGGGAGCAGTACTTC.

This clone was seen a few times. The CDR3 DNA reads as TGCAGCTCCCTCGGGGGGGCTAACTATGGCTACACCTTC. It translates to CSSLGGANYGYTF. V and J are TRBV29-1 and TRBJ1-2; tentatively, D is TRBD1 (5 bases). CDR1 and CDR2 from the germline V gene are SQVTM and ANQGSEA. V was cut by 8 bases and J by 0 bases, with 13 bases left in between. The CDR3 has 13 residues. The full variable domain, rest sourced from reference TRBV29-1 and TRBJ1-2, is SAVISQKPSRDICQRGTSLTIQCQVDSQVTMMFWYRQQPGQSLTLIATANQGSEATYESGFVIDKFPISRPNLTFSTLTVSNMSPEDSSIYLCSSLGGANYGYTFGSGTRLTVV.

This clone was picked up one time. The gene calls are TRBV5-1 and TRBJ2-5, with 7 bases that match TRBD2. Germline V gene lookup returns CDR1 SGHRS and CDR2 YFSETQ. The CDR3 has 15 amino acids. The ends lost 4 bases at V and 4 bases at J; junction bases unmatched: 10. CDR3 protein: CASSRGTNKIETQYF. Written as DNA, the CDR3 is TGCGCCAGCAGCCGGGGGACTAACAAGATAGAGACCCAGTACTTC.

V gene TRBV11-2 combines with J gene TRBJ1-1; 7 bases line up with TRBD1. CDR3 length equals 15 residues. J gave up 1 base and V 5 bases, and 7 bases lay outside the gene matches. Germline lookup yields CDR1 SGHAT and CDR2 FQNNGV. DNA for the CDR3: TGTGCCAGCAGCCCGGAGGACAGGAGGAACACTGAAGCTTTCTTT. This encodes CASSPEDRRNTEAFF.

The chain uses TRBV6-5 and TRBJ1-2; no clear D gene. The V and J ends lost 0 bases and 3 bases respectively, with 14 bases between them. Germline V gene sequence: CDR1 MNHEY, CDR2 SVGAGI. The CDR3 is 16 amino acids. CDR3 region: CASSYSGQAVDYGYTF. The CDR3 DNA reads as TGTGCCAGCAGTTACTCTGGGCAGGCAGTCGACTATGGCTACACCTTC.

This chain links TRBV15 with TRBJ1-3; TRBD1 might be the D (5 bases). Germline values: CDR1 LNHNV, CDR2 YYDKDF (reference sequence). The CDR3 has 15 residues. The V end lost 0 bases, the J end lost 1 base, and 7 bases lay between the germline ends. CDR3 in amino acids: CATSRDKGSGNTIYF. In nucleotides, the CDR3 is TGTGCCACCAGCAGAGATAAGGGGTCTGGAAACACCATATATTTT.